The T cell receptor (beta chain) described here comes from a study of blood T cell repertoires in COVID-19. The V end was cut by 6 bases, the J end by 0 bases, with 11 bases between. The CDR3 runs 13 residues. Per the germline V gene, CDR1 is GTSNPN and CDR2 is SVGIG (reference sequence). Clones were read by immunoSEQ multiplex PCR, and TCRdb kept only the in-frame ones, dropping some. The profile shows 130,000 to 150,000 clones, 84% of them singletons. Source material: PBMCs or T cells enriched from blood (not recorded which). This sequence joins TRBV30 and TRBJ1-2; the D gene is possibly TRBD1 (5 bases). This sequence was found in a man in his forties or fifties with acute COVID-19. The CDR3 region has the DNA TGTGCCTGTTCGACAGCCGCTAACTATGGCTACACCTTC. Translating gives CACSTAANYGYTF.